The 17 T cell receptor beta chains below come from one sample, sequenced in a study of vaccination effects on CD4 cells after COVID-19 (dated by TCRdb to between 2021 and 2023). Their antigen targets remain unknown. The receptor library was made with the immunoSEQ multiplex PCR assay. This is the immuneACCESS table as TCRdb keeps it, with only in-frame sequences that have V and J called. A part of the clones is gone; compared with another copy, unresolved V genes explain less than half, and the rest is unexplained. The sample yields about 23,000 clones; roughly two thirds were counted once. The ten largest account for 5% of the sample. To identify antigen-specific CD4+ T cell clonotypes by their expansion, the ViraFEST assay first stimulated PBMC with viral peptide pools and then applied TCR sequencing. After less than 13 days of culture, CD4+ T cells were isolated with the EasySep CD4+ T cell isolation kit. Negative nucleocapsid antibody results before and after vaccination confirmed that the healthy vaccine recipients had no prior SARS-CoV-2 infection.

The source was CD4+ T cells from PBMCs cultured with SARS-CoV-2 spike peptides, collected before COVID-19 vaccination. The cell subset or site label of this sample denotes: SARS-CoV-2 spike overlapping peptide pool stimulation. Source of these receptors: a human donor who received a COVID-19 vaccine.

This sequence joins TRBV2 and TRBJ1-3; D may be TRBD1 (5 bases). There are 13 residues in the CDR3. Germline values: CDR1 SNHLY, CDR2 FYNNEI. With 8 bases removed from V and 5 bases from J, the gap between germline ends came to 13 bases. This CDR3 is CASVGVERNTIYF. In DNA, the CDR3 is TGTGCCAGCGTAGGGGTCGAGAGAAACACCATATATTTT.

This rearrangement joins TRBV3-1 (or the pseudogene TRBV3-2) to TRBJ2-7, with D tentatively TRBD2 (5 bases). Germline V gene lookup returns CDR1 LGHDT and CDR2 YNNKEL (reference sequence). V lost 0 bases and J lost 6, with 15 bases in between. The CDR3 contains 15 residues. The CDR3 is CASSQDGLAGGEQYF. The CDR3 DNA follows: TGTGCCAGCAGCCAAGATGGGCTAGCAGGAGGCGAGCAGTACTTC.

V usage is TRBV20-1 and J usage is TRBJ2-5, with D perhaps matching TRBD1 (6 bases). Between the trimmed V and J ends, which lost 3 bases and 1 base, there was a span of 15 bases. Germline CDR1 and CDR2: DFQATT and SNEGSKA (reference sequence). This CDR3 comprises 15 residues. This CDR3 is CSASGLGRGQETQYF. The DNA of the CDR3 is TGCAGTGCTAGTGGGCTTGGCAGGGGCCAAGAGACCCAGTACTTC.

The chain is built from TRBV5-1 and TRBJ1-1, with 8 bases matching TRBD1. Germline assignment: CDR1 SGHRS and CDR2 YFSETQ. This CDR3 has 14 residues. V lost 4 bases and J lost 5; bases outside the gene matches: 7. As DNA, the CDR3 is TGCGCCAGCAGCGTCAGGGGGCCGGGGACTGAAGCTTTCTTT. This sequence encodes CASSVRGPGTEAFF.

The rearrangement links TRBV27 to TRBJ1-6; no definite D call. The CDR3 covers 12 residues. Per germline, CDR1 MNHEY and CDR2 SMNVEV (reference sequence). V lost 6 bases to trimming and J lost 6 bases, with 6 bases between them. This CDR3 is CASRFPNSPLHF. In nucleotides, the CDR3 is TGTGCCAGCAGGTTTCCTAATTCACCCCTCCACTTT.

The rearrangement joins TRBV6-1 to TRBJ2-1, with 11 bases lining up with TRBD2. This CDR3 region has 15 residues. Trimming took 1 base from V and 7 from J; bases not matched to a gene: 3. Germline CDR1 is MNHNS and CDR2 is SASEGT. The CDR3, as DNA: TGTGCCAGCAGTGAAGTAGCGGGAGGGGTGAATGAGCAGTTCTTC. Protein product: CASSEVAGGVNEQFF.

CDR3 nucleotide sequence: TGCGCAAGTTCGGCTTTACAAAACACTGAAGCTTTCTTT. This sequence encodes CASSALQNTEAFF. The V call is TRBV5-1, the J call TRBJ1-1; D unresolved. The CDR3 has 13 residues. Germline V gene sequence: CDR1 SGHRS, CDR2 YFSETQ.

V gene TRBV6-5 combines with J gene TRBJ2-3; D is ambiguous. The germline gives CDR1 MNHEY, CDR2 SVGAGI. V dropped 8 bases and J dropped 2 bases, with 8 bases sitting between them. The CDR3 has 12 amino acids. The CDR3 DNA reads TGTGCCAGCTCGGAAATCACAGATACGCAGTATTTT. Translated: CASSEITDTQYF.

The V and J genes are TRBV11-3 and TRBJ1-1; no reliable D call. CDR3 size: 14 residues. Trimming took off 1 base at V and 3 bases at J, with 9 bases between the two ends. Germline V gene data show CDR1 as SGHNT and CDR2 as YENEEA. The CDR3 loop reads CASSLGRSDTEAFF. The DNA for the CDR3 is TGTGCCAGCAGCTTAGGCCGGTCGGACACTGAAGCTTTCTTT.

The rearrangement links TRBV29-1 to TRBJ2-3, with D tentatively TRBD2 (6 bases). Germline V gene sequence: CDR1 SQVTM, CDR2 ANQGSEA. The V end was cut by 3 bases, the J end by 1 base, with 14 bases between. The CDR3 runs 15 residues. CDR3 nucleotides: TGCAGCGTTGATTGGTCGGGAGAAGGCACAGATACGCAGTATTTT. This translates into CSVDWSGEGTDTQYF.

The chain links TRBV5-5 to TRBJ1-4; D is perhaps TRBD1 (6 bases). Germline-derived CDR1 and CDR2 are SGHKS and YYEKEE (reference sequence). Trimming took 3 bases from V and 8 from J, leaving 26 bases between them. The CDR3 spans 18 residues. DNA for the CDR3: TGTGCCAGCAGCTCCACACATGAGACCAGGGGTTTTAAGGAAAAACTGTTTTTT. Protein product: CASSSTHETRGFKEKLFF.

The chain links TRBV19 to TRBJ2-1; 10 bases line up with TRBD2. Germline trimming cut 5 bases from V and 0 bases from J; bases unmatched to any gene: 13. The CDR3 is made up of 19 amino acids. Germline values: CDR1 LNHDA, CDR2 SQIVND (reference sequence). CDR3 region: CASSHLAGVPRSSYNEQFF. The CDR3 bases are TGTGCCAGTAGTCATCTAGCGGGAGTTCCTCGGAGCTCCTACAATGAGCAGTTCTTC.

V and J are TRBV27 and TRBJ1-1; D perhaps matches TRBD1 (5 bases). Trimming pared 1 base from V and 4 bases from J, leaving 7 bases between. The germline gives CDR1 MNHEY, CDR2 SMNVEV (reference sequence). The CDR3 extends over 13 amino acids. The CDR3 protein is CASSLWGPTEAFF. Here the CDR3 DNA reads TGTGCCAGCAGTTTATGGGGCCCCACTGAAGCTTTCTTT.

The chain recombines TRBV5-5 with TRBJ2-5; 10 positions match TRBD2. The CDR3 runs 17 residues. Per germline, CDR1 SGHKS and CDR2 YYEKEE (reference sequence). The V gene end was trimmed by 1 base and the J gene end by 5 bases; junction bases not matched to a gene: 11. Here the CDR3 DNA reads TGTGCCAGCAGCTTGTTAACTAGCGGGAAGGGTGGGGAGACCCAGTACTTC. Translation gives CASSLLTSGKGGETQYF.

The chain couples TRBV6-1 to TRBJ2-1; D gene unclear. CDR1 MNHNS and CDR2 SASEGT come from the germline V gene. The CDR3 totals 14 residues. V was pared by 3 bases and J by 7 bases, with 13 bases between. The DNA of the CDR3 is TGTGCCAGCAGTGACGGCACTTACTCGAATGAGCAGTTCTTC. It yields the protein CASSDGTYSNEQFF.

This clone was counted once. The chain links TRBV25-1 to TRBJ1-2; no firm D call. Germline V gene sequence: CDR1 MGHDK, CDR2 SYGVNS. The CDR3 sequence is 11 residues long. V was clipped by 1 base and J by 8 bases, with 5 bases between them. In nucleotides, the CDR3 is TGTGCCAGCAGTGAATTGGGCGGCTACACCTTC. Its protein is CASSELGGYTF.

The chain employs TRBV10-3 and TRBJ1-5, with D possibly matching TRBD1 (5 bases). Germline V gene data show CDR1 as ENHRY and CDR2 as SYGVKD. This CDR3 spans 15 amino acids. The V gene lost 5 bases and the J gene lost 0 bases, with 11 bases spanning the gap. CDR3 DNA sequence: TGTGCCATCAGTAAAGGGACCGATAGCAATCAGCCCCAGCATTTT. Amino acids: CAISKGTDSNQPQHF.